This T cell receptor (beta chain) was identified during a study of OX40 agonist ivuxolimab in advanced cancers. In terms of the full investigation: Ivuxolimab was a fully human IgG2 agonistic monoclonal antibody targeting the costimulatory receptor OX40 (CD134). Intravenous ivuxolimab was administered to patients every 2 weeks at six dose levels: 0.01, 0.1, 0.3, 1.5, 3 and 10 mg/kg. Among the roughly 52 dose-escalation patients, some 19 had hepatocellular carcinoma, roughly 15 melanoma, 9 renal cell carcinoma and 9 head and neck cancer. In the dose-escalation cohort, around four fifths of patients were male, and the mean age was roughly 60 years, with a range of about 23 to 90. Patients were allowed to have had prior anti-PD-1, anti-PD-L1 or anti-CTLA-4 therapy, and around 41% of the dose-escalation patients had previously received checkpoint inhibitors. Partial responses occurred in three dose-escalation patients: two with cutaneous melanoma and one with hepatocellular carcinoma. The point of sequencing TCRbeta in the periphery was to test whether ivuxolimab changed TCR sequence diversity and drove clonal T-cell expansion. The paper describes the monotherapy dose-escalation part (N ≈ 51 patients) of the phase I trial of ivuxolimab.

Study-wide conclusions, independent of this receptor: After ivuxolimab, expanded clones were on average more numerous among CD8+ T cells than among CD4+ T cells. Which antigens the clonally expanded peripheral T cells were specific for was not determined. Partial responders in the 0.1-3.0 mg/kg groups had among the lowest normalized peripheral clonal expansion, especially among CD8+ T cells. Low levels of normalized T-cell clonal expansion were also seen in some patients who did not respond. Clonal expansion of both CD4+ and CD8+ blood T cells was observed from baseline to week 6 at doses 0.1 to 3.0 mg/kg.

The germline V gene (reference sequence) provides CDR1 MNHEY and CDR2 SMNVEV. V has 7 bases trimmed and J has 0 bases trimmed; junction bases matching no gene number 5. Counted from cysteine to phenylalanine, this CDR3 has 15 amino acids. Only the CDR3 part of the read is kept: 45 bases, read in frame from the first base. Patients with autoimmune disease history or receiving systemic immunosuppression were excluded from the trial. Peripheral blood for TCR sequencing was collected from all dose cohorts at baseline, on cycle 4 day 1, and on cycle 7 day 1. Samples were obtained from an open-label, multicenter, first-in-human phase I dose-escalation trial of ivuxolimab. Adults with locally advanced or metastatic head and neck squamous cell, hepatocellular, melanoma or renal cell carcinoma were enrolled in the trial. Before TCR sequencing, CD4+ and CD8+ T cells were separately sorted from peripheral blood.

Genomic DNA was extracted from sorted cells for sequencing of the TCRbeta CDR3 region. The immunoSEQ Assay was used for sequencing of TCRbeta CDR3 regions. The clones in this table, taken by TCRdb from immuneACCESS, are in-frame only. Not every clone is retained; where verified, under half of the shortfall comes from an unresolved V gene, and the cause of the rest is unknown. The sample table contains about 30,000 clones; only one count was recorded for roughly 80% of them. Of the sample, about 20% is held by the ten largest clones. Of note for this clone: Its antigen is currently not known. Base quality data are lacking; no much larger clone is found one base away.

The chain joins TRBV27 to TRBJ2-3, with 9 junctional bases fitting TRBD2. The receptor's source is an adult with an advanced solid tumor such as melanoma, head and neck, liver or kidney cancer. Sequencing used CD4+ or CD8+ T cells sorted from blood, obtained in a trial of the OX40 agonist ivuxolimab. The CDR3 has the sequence CASNRAGGSTDTQYF. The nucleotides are TGTGCCAGCAATAGGGCGGGAGGGAGCACAGATACGCAGTATTTT.